This entry features one TCR beta chain sequence. The data derive from a study of cytomegalovirus exposure and HLA in healthy donors. V was clipped by 6 bases and J by 0 bases, with 11 bases between them. The CDR3 covers 14 residues. Per the germline V gene, CDR1 is LNHDA and CDR2 is SQIVND (reference sequence). PCR amplification relied on 60 Vbeta primers (plus 13 Jbeta primers). Assay used: immunoSEQ multiplex PCR; TCRdb lists only in-frame clones, some missing. The table records about 89,000 clones, 76% of them present only once. The clonotype originates from a male donor in good health and CMV-seronegative. The rearrangement links TRBV19 to TRBJ2-5; D is perhaps TRBD1 (6 bases). Sequences were obtained from PBMCs. CDR3 DNA: TGTGCCAGTAGCTGGGGACAACACCAAGAGACCCAGTACTTC. Translating gives CASSWGQHQETQYF.